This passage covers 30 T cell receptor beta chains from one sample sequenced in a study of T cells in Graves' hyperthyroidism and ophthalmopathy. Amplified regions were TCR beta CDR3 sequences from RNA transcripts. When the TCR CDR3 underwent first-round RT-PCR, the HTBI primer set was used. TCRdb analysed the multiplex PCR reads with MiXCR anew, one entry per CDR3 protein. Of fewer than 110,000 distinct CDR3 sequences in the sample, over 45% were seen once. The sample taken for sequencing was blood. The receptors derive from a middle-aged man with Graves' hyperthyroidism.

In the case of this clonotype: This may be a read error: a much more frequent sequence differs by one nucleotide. CDR3 protein: CASSSRGRGLYEQYF. CDR3 in DNA: TGTGCCAGCAGCTCCCGGGGCAGGGGGCTCTACGAGCAGTACTTC. The V gene is TRBV12-3 or TRBV12-4, the J gene TRBJ2-7; 8 bases are shared with TRBD1. The CDR3 loop spans 15 amino acids. Trimming at V came to 6 bases and at J to 3 bases, leaving 10 bases not matched to a gene.

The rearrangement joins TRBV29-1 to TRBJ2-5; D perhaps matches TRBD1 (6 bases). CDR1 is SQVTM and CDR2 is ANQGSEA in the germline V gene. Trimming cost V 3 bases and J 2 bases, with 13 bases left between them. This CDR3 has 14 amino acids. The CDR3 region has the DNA TGCAGCGTTGAGGGACAAACACTTCAAGAGACCCAGTACTTC. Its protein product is CSVEGQTLQETQYF. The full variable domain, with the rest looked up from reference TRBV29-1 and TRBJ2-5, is SAVISQKPSRDICQRGTSLTIQCQVDSQVTMMFWYRQQPGQSLTLIATANQGSEATYESGFVIDKFPISRPNLTFSTLTVSNMSPEDSSIYLCSVEGQTLQETQYFGPGTRLLVL.

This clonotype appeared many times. The CDR3 DNA reads as TGCAGTGCTAGATGGCTAGCGGGGACCTACGAGCAGTACTTC. Amino acid sequence: CSARWLAGTYEQYF. V usage is TRBV20-1 and J usage is TRBJ2-7; 9 bases line up with TRBD2. Germline V gene sequence: CDR1 DFQATT, CDR2 SNEGSKA (reference sequence). Losses at the gene ends were 2 bases for V and 2 bases for J; bases not matched to a gene: 4. The CDR3 length is 14 residues.

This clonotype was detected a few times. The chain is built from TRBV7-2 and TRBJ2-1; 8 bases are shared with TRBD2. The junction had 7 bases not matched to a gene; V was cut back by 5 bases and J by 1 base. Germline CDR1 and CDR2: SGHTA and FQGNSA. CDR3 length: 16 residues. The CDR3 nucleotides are TGTGCCAGCAGCCTACCGACTAGCGCTTCCTACAATGAGCAGTTCTTC. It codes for CASSLPTSASYNEQFF.

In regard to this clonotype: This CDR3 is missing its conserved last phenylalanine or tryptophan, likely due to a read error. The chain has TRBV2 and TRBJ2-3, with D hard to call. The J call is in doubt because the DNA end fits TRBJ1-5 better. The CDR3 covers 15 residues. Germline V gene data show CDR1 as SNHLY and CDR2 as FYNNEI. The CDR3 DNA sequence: TGTGCCAGCAGCGTAGCGGGGAACCATCCAGATACGCAGCATCTT. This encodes CASSVAGNHPDTQHL.

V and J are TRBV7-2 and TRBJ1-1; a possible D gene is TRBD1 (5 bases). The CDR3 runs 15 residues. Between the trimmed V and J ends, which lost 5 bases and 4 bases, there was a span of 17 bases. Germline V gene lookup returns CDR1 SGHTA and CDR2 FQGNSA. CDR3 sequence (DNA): TGTGCCAGCAGCCCCGCGGGGACTAGCGGCACTGAAGCTTTCTTT. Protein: CASSPAGTSGTEAFF.

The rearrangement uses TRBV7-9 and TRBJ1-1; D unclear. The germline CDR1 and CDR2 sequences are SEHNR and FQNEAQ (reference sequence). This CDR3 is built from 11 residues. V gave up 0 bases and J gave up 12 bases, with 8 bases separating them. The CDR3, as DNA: TGTGCCAGCAGCTTAGCGGTTGGGACTTTCTTT. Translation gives CASSLAVGTFF.

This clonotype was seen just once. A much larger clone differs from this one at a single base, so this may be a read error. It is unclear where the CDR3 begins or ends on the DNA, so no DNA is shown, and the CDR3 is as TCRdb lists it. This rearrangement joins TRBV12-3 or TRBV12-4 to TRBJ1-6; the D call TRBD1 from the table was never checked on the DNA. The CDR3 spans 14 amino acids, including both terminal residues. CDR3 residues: CASSSSTGHSPLHF.

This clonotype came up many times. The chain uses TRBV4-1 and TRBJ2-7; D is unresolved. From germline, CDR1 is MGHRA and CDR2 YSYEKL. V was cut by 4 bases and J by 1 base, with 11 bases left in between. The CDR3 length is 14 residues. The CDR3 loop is CASSPREESYEQYF. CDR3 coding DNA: TGCGCCAGCAGCCCCCGAGAGGAGTCCTACGAGCAGTACTTC.

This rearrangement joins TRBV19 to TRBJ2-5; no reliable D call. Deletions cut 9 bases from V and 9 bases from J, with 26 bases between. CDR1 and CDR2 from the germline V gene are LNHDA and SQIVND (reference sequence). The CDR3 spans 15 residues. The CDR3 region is CASTLGSSHAQPQYF. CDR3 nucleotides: TGTGCCAGCACGCTAGGGTCCTCCCATGCGCAGCCCCAGTACTTC.

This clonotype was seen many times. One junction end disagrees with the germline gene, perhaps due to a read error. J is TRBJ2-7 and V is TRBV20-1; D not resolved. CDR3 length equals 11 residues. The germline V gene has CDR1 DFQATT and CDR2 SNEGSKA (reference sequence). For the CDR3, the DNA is TGCAGTGCTAGAGGGTCCTCCGAGCAGTACTTC. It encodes CSARGSSEQYF.

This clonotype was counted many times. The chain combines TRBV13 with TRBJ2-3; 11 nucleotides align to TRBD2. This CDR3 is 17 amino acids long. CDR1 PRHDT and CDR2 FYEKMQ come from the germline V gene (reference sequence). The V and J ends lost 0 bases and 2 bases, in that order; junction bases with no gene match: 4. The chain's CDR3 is CASSLGLAGANTDTQYF. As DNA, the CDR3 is TGTGCCAGCAGCTTAGGACTAGCGGGGGCCAACACAGATACGCAGTATTTT.

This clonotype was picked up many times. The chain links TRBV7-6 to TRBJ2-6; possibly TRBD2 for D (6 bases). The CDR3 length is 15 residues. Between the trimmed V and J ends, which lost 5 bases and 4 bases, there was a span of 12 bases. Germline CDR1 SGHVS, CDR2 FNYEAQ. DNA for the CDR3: TGTGCCAGCAGCCCACTAGCTGGCGGGGCCAACGTCCTGACTTTC. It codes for CASSPLAGGANVLTF.

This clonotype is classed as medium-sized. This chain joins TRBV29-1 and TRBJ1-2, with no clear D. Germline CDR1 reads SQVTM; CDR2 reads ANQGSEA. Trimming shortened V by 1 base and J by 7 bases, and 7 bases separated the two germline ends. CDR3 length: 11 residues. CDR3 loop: CSVEGGSGYTF. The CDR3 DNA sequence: TGCAGCGTTGAAGGGGGTAGTGGCTACACCTTC.

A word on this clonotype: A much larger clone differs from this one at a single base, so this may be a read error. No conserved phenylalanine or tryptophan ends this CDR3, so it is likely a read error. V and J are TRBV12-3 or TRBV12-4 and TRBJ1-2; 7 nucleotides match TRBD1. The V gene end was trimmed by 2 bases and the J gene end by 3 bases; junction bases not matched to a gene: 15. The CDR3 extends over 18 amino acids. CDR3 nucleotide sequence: TGTGCCAGCAGTTTACAGGACAGGATTAGTCGGGGGTACTATGGCTACACCGTC. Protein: CASSLQDRISRGYYGYTV.

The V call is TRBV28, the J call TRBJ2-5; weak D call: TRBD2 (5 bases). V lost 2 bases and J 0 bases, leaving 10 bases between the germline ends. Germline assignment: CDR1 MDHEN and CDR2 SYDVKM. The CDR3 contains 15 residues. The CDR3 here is CASSLEGPNQETQYF. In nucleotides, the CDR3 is TGTGCCAGCAGTTTAGAGGGTCCTAACCAAGAGACCCAGTACTTC.

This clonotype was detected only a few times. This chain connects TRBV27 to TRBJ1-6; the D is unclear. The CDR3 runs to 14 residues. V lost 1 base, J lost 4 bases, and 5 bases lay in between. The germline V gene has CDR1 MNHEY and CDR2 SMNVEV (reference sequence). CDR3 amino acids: CASSLLGYNSPLHF. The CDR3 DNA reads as TGTGCCAGCAGTTTATTAGGTTATAATTCACCCCTCCACTTT.

The CDR3 bases are TGCAGTGCTACGGGACTAGCGGACGAAGCTTTCTTT. Translated, it gives CSATGLADEAFF. The rearrangement links TRBV20-1 to TRBJ1-1, with TRBD1 as a possible D gene (5 bases). Deletions cut 4 bases from V and 8 bases from J, with 14 bases between. Germline lookup yields CDR1 DFQATT and CDR2 SNEGSKA (reference sequence). The CDR3 has 12 amino acids.

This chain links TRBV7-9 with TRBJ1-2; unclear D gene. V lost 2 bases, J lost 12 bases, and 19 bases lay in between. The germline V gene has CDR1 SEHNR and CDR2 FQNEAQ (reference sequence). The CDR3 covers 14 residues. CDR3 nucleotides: TGTGCCAGCAGCTTACCCCTTATCGACTCTGGAAACACCTTC. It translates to CASSLPLIDSGNTF.

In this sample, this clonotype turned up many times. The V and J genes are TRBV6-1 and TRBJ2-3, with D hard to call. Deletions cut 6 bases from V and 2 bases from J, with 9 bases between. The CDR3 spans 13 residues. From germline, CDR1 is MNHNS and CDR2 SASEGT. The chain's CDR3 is CASSRPLTDTQYF. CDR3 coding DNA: TGTGCCAGCAGCCGGCCGCTCACAGATACGCAGTATTTT.

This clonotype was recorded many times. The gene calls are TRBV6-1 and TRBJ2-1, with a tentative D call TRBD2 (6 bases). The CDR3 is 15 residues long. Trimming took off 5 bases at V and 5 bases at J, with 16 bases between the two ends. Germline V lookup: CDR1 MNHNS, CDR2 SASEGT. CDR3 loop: CASSPYRGVNNEQFF. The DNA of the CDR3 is TGTGCCAGCAGTCCGTATCGCGGGGTTAACAATGAGCAGTTCTTC.

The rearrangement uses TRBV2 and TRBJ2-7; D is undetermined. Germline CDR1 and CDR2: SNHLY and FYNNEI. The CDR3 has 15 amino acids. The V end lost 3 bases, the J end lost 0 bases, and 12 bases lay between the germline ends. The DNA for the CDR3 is TGTGCCAGCAGTGATTCGGCTGTAAGCTCCTACGAGCAGTACGTC. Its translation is CASSDSAVSSYEQYV.

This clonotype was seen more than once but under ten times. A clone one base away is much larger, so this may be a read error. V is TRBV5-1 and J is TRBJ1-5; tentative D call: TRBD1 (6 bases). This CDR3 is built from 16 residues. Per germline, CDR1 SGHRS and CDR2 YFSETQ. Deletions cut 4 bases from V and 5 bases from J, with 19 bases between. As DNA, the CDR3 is TGCGCCAGCAGCCCACGGGGAGGGGGACCTGATCAGCCCCAGCATTTT. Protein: CASSPRGGGPDQPQHF.

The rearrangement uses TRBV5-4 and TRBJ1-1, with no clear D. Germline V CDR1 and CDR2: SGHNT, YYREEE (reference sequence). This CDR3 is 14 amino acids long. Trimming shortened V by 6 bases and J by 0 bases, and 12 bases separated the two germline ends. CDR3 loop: CASTVTWVNTEAFF. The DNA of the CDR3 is TGTGCCAGCACCGTGACCTGGGTGAACACTGAAGCTTTCTTT.

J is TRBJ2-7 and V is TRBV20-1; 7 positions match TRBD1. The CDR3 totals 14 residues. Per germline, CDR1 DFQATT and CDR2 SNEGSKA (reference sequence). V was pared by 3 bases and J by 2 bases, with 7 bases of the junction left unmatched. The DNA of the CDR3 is TGCAGTGCTAGTAGGCAGGGGGTAGCCTACGAGCAGTACTTC. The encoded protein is CSASRQGVAYEQYF.

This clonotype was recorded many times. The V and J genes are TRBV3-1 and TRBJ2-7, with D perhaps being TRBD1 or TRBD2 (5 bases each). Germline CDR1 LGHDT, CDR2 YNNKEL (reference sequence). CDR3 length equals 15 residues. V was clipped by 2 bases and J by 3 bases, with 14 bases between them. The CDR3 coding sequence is TGTGCCAGCAGCCAAAACCGGGACCTTTACTACGAGCAGTACTTC. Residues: CASSQNRDLYYEQYF.

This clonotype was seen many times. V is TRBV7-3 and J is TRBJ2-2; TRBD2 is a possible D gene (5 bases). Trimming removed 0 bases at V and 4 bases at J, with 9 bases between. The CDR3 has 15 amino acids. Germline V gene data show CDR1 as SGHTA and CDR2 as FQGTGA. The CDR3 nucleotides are TGTGCCAGCAGCTTAACCGCTAGCTCCACCGGGGAGCTGTTTTTT. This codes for CASSLTASSTGELFF.

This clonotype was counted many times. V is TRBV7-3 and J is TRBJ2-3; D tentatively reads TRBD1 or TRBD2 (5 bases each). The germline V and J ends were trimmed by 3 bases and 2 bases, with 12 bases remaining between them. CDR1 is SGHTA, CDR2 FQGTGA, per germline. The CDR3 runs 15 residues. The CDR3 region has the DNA TGTGCCAGCAGCTTTTCTGGGGGAGTCACAGATACGCAGTATTTT. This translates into CASSFSGGVTDTQYF. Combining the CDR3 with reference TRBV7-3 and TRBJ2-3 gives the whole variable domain GAGVSQTPSNKVTEKGKYVELRCDPISGHTALYWYRQSLGQGPEFLIYFQGTGAADDSGLPNDRFFAVRPEGSVSTLKIQRTERGDSAVYLCASSFSGGVTDTQYFGPGTRLTVL.

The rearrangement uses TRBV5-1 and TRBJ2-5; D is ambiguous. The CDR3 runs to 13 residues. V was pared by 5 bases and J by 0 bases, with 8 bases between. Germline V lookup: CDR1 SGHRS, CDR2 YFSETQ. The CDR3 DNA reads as TGCGCCAGCAGGCTCGAGTACCAAGAGACCCAGTACTTC. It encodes CASRLEYQETQYF. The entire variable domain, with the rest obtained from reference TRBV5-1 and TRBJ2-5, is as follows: KAGVTQTPRYLIKTRGQQVTLSCSPISGHRSVSWYQQTPGQGLQFLFEYFSETQRNKGNFPGRFSGRQFSNSRSEMNVSTLELGDSALYLCASRLEYQETQYFGPGTRLLVL.

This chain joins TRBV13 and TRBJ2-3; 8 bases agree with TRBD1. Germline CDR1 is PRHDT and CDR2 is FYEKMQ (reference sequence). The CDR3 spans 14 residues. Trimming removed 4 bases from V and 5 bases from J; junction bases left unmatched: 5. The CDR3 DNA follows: TGTGCCAGCAGCTCGCATGGACAGGGAGATACGCAGTATTTT. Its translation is CASSSHGQGDTQYF. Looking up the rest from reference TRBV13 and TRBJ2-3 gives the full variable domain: AAGVIQSPRHLIKEKRETATLKCYPIPRHDTVYWYQQGPGQDPQFLISFYEKMQSDKGSIPDRFSAQQFSDYHSELNMSSLELGDSALYFCASSSHGQGDTQYFGPGTRLTVL.